Sequencing of this TCR beta chain was carried out in a study of T cell changes during pregnancy in multiple sclerosis. With 1 base clipped from V and 7 bases from J, the junction kept 6 bases outside the gene matches. This CDR3 is 15 amino acids long. The germline V gene has CDR1 SGHTA and CDR2 FQGNSA. Assay: immunoSEQ multiplex PCR; the TCRdb copy retains only in-frame clones and omits some. The repertoire includes about 20,000 clones, about 90% of them detected once, and 5% to 5.5% sits in the top ten. The TCR originated in a female donor in good health, enrolled as a control in a pregnancy study. V gene TRBV7-2 combines with J gene TRBJ2-1, with TRBD1 identical over 8 bases. The material was CD8+ T cells from peripheral blood mononuclear cells, obtained in the second trimester of pregnancy. CDR3 sequence (DNA): TGTGCCAGCAGCTTAGTCCGGGACAGGAGGAATGAGCAGTTCTTC. Translation gives CASSLVRDRRNEQFF.